Listed below are T cell receptor beta chains from one sample, sequenced in a study of T cell responses to AZD1222 COVID-19 vaccine. Produced via immunoSEQ multiplex PCR; TCRdb's table is partial and in-frame only. Found here are more than 100,000 clones, about 90% of them singletons; the top ten hold about 1.5%. The sample in question was peripheral blood, obtained on day 0 of AZD1222 vaccination. Every receptor here comes from an adult in good health. Each CDR3 is given with its conserved first and last residue. Each record gives: V gene, clone size, J gene, D gene, CDR3 protein, CDR3 DNA. The D gene is left open where the match is weak. Not all rows give a size; the values are once, few, many and, for expanded clones, a class.

V: TRBV7-9
size: once
J: TRBJ1-1
D: TRBD1
CDR3: CASSAHRGLNTEAFF
DNA: TGTGCCAGCAGCGCCCACAGGGGACTAAACACTGAAGCTTTCTTT

V: TRBV6-1
size: once
J: TRBJ1-1
D: .
CDR3: CASSEPPLTLEAFF
DNA: TGTGCCAGCAGTGAACCACCATTGACACTTGAAGCTTTCTTT

V: TRBV5-1
size: .
J: TRBJ2-1
D: TRBD2
CDR3: CATRGAGGSLNEQFF
DNA: TGCGCCACCCGCGGGGCGGGGGGGAGCTTGAATGAGCAGTTCTTC

V: TRBV4-1
size: .
J: TRBJ1-5
D: .
CDR3: CASSWGGSNQPQHF
DNA: TGCGCCAGCAGCTGGGGTGGTAGCAATCAGCCCCAGCATTTT

V: TRBV19
size: .
J: TRBJ2-5
D: .
CDR3: CASKIRVLGQETQYF
DNA: TGTGCCAGTAAGATCCGGGTCCTTGGGCAAGAGACCCAGTACTTC

V: TRBV7-8
size: .
J: TRBJ1-3
D: TRBD1
CDR3: CASSYPDRTRSGNTIYF
DNA: TGTGCCAGCAGCTATCCGGACAGGACCCGCTCTGGAAACACCATATATTTT

V: TRBV6-5
size: .
J: TRBJ2-7
D: .
CDR3: CASSSQSYEQYF
DNA: TGTGCCAGCAGCTCGCAGAGCTACGAGCAGTACTTC

V: TRBV4-1
size: .
J: TRBJ1-5
D: .
CDR3: CASSPHMDQPQHF
DNA: TGCGCCAGCAGCCCCCATATGGATCAGCCCCAGCATTTT

V: TRBV5-5
size: .
J: TRBJ1-3
D: .
CDR3: CASSLASGSGNTIYF
DNA: TGTGCCAGCAGCTTGGCGTCAGGGTCTGGAAACACCATATATTTT

V: TRBV19
size: .
J: TRBJ1-1
D: .
CDR3: CASNRGVNTEAFF
DNA: TGTGCCAGTAATCGGGGAGTGAACACTGAAGCTTTCTTT

V: TRBV4-1
size: once
J: TRBJ2-3
D: .
CDR3: CASSPEGPAGPDTQYF
DNA: TGCGCCAGCAGCCCTGAAGGGCCTGCAGGACCAGATACGCAGTATTTT

V: TRBV12-3/TRBV12-4
size: .
J: TRBJ1-1
D: .
CDR3: CASSLEVRTEAFF
DNA: TGTGCCAGCAGTTTAGAGGTGCGGACTGAAGCTTTCTTT

V: TRBV6-5
size: .
J: TRBJ2-1
D: .
CDR3: CASRAQSVGYNEQFF
DNA: TGTGCCAGCAGGGCACAATCTGTGGGGTACAATGAGCAGTTCTTC

V: TRBV5-1
size: .
J: TRBJ2-1
D: .
CDR3: CASSPGAQGSEQFF
DNA: TGCGCCAGCAGCCCGGGAGCCCAAGGGAGTGAGCAGTTCTTC

V: TRBV19
size: .
J: TRBJ2-2
D: .
CDR3: CASSIRQVNTGELFF
DNA: TGTGCCAGTAGTATCCGTCAGGTTAACACCGGGGAGCTGTTTTTT

V: TRBV29-1
size: .
J: TRBJ1-1
D: .
CDR3: CSVEVRGINTEAFF
DNA: TGCAGCGTTGAAGTCCGAGGGATCAACACTGAAGCTTTCTTT

V: TRBV4-3
size: .
J: TRBJ1-6
D: .
CDR3: CASSNRVGYNSPLHF
DNA: TGCGCCAGCAGCAACAGGGTTGGGTATAATTCACCCCTCCACTTT

V: TRBV30
size: .
J: TRBJ1-2
D: .
CDR3: CAWNSGALGYGGYGYTF
DNA: TGTGCCTGGAATAGTGGGGCGTTAGGGTATGGTGGCTATGGCTACACCTTC

V: TRBV20-1
size: .
J: TRBJ2-7
D: .
CDR3: CSASKGMTYEQYF
DNA: TGCAGTGCTAGTAAGGGTATGACCTACGAGCAGTACTTC

V: TRBV27
size: .
J: TRBJ2-2
D: TRBD1
CDR3: CASSLNRGRTGELFF
DNA: TGTGCCAGCAGTTTAAACAGGGGGCGGACCGGGGAGCTGTTTTTT

V: TRBV18
size: .
J: TRBJ2-5
D: .
CDR3: CASSARGNGETQYF
DNA: TGTGCCAGCTCAGCCAGGGGTAATGGAGAGACCCAGTACTTC

V: TRBV7-9
size: .
J: TRBJ1-1
D: TRBD1
CDR3: CASTDRGEAFF
DNA: TGTGCCAGCACCGACAGGGGTGAAGCTTTCTTT

V: TRBV5-1
size: .
J: TRBJ2-2
D: .
CDR3: CASSFTGSNTGELFF
DNA: TGCGCCAGCAGCTTCACTGGGTCGAACACCGGGGAGCTGTTTTTT

V: TRBV2
size: .
J: TRBJ1-1
D: TRBD1
CDR3: CASRSRDRDRNTEAFF
DNA: TGTGCCAGCAGGAGCCGGGACAGGGACAGAAACACTGAAGCTTTCTTT

V: TRBV23-1
size: once
J: TRBJ2-5
D: .
CDR3: CASSQKGQETQYF
DNA: TGCGCCAGCAGTCAAAAGGGGCAAGAGACCCAGTACTTC

V: TRBV6-2/TRBV6-3
size: .
J: TRBJ2-1
D: TRBD2
CDR3: CASSLAGGGNEQFF
DNA: TGTGCCAGCAGTTTAGCGGGAGGCGGCAATGAGCAGTTCTTC

V: TRBV5-5
size: .
J: TRBJ2-3
D: .
CDR3: CASSLPSTDTQYF
DNA: TGTGCCAGCAGCTTGCCTAGCACAGATACGCAGTATTTT

V: TRBV12-5
size: .
J: TRBJ1-4
D: .
CDR3: CASGLDGGGWLEKLFF
DNA: TGTGCTAGTGGTTTGGACGGGGGGGGTTGGCTCGAAAAACTGTTTTTT

V: TRBV9
size: .
J: TRBJ2-3
D: .
CDR3: CASSVAANGDTQYF
DNA: TGTGCCAGCAGCGTAGCAGCGAACGGTGATACGCAGTATTTT

V: TRBV6-5
size: .
J: TRBJ1-5
D: TRBD1
CDR3: CASSLTGLNQPQHF
DNA: TGTGCCAGCAGTTTGACAGGGCTGAATCAGCCCCAGCATTTT

V: TRBV7-2
size: .
J: TRBJ2-5
D: .
CDR3: CASSLTVESKETQYF
DNA: TGTGCCAGCAGCTTAACGGTGGAGAGCAAAGAGACCCAGTACTTC

V: TRBV27
size: .
J: TRBJ1-5
D: TRBD1
CDR3: CASSLGQGARGSNQPQHF
DNA: TGTGCCAGCAGTTTGGGACAGGGGGCGCGGGGTAGCAATCAGCCCCAGCATTTT

V: TRBV5-4
size: .
J: TRBJ1-3
D: TRBD1
CDR3: CASSSVGQGSGNTIYF
DNA: TGTGCCAGCAGCAGCGTTGGACAGGGCTCTGGAAACACCATATATTTT

V: TRBV2
size: .
J: TRBJ1-2
D: TRBD1
CDR3: CASEQGVRNYGYTF
DNA: TGTGCCAGTGAACAGGGGGTTCGAAACTATGGCTACACCTTC

V: TRBV2
size: .
J: TRBJ1-5
D: .
CDR3: CASSAARSNQPQHF
DNA: TGTGCCAGCAGTGCGGCACGTAGCAATCAGCCCCAGCATTTT

V: TRBV19
size: .
J: TRBJ1-4
D: TRBD1
CDR3: CASSTGQGIRTNEKLFF
DNA: TGTGCCAGTAGTACAGGACAGGGAATACGGACTAATGAAAAACTGTTTTTT

V: TRBV6-1
size: few
J: TRBJ2-1
D: .
CDR3: CASSEDGGGPNEQFF
DNA: TGTGCCAGCAGTGAAGATGGGGGGGGGCCAAATGAGCAGTTCTTC

V: TRBV24-1
size: .
J: TRBJ2-1
D: .
CDR3: CATSDGVGANEQFF
DNA: TGTGCCACCAGTGATGGGGTAGGGGCCAATGAGCAGTTCTTC

V: TRBV10-3
size: .
J: TRBJ2-3
D: TRBD2
CDR3: CAIRPGLAGVPDTQYF
DNA: TGTGCCATCAGGCCGGGACTAGCGGGAGTCCCAGATACGCAGTATTTT

V: TRBV12-3/TRBV12-4
size: .
J: TRBJ2-2
D: .
CDR3: CASSLGWTGELFF
DNA: TGTGCCAGCAGTTTAGGGTGGACCGGGGAGCTGTTTTTT

V: TRBV18
size: once
J: TRBJ1-2
D: .
CDR3: CASSPEQWNGYTF
DNA: TGTGCCAGCTCCCCCGAACAGTGGAATGGCTACACCTTC

V: TRBV15
size: .
J: TRBJ2-1
D: .
CDR3: CATSRVIQDEQFF
DNA: TGTGCCACCAGCAGAGTTATACAGGATGAGCAGTTCTTC

V: TRBV6-5
size: .
J: TRBJ1-1
D: TRBD1
CDR3: CASSYSTTGRTEAFF
DNA: TGTGCCAGCAGTTACTCCACGACAGGGCGGACTGAAGCTTTCTTT

V: TRBV7-9
size: .
J: TRBJ1-2
D: .
CDR3: CASSFTGNYGYTF
DNA: TGTGCCAGCAGCTTTACCGGGAACTATGGCTACACCTTC

V: TRBV12-3/TRBV12-4
size: .
J: TRBJ1-2
D: TRBD1
CDR3: CASSRTGEYGYTF
DNA: TGTGCCAGCAGTAGGACAGGGGAATATGGCTACACCTTC

V: TRBV20-1
size: .
J: TRBJ1-2
D: .
CDR3: CSASPDGLVGYTF
DNA: TGCAGTGCTAGTCCGGACGGGTTAGTTGGCTACACCTTC

V: TRBV23-1
size: .
J: TRBJ2-7
D: TRBD1
CDR3: CASSQSRRGHPFYEQYF
DNA: TGCGCCAGCAGTCAATCGCGCAGGGGGCATCCCTTCTACGAGCAGTACTTC

V: TRBV5-1
size: .
J: TRBJ2-1
D: .
CDR3: CASSPMGGGHNEQFF
DNA: TGCGCCAGCAGCCCGATGGGGGGGGGCCACAATGAGCAGTTCTTC

V: TRBV15
size: .
J: TRBJ1-4
D: TRBD1
CDR3: CATHRTGLATNEKLFF
DNA: TGTGCCACCCACCGGACAGGACTTGCAACTAATGAAAAACTGTTTTTT

V: TRBV18
size: .
J: TRBJ2-1
D: .
CDR3: CASSLMASGLIFNEQFF
DNA: TGTGCCAGCTCACTGATGGCATCAGGGCTCATTTTCAATGAGCAGTTCTTC

V: TRBV6-5
size: .
J: TRBJ1-5
D: .
CDR3: CASSRSNQPQHF
DNA: TGTGCCAGCAGTCGTAGCAATCAGCCCCAGCATTTT

V: TRBV13
size: .
J: TRBJ2-3
D: .
CDR3: CASSQSTDTQYF
DNA: TGTGCCAGCAGCCAATCCACAGATACGCAGTATTTT